These 29 T cell receptor beta chains share one sample of origin, sequenced in a study of CD8 T cells in ankylosing spondylitis. One entry per CDR3 protein results from TCRdb running MiXCR on the 5' RACE reads. The profile shows about 250,000 distinct CDR3 sequences, about 30% of them singletons. Sequenced material: blood, either unsorted or a sorted T cell fraction (not recorded which). These receptor sequences come from a male donor with ankylosing spondylitis or in good health (not recorded which).

This clonotype turned up a few times. DNA for the CDR3: TGTGCCAGCAGCTTGGGGTCAGCAGGGCATGGCTACACCTTC. This sequence encodes CASSLGSAGHGYTF. This chain links TRBV5-6 with TRBJ1-2, with TRBD1 as a possible D gene (5 bases). Germline V gene lookup returns CDR1 SGHDT and CDR2 YYEEEE. V was pared by 0 bases and J by 6 bases, with 12 bases between. The CDR3 has 14 amino acids.

This clonotype was counted only a few times. CDR3 nucleotide sequence: TGCAGCGTTCCAGGTCCCAGCACAGATACGCAGTATTTT. Its protein is CSVPGPSTDTQYF. The rearrangement links TRBV29-1 to TRBJ2-3; D is ambiguous. The germline V and J ends were trimmed by 5 bases and 0 bases, with 9 bases remaining between them. This CDR3 spans 13 amino acids. The V gene's germline CDR1 is SQVTM and CDR2 ANQGSEA.

The V gene is TRBV6-1, the J gene TRBJ2-7; D is tentatively TRBD1 or TRBD2 (6 bases each). The CDR3 contains 14 residues. The V gene's germline CDR1 is MNHNS and CDR2 SASEGT. Trimming cost V 7 bases and J 3 bases, with 16 bases left between them. CDR3 sequence: CASTGSGGLYEQYF. In DNA, the CDR3 is TGTGCCAGCACCGGCTCCGGGGGCCTCTACGAGCAGTACTTC.

This clonotype occurred a few times. A read error may be the cause here, since a much bigger clone is one base away. The V call is TRBV6-6, the J call TRBJ2-7; D remains unclear. Germline assignment: CDR1 MNHNY and CDR2 SVGAGI (reference sequence). Trimming shortened V by 5 bases and J by 3 bases, and 2 bases separated the two germline ends. The CDR3 is 10 amino acids. CDR3 region: CASSDYEQYF. The CDR3 nucleotides read TGTGCCAGCAGTGACTACGAGCAGTACTTC.

The V and J genes are TRBV6-2 or TRBV6-3 and TRBJ2-7, with no clear D. V lost 4 bases, J lost 4 bases, and 23 bases lay in between. This CDR3 has 17 residues. CDR1 is MNHEY, CDR2 SVGEGT, per germline. The CDR3 DNA is TGTGCCAGCAGTTTGATTAGCATGGCCGGCGAATCTTACGAGCAGTACTTC. This codes for CASSLISMAGESYEQYF.

This chain joins TRBV12-3 or TRBV12-4 and TRBJ1-2; D ambiguous. The CDR3 has 14 residues. Deletions cut 4 bases from V and 8 bases from J, with 17 bases between. The CDR3 DNA follows: TGTGCCAGCAGTTCACCGGGCTCCATTGGGGGCTACACCTTC. It translates to CASSSPGSIGGYTF.

The chain uses TRBV5-1 and TRBJ2-1, with D unclear. Germline-derived CDR1 and CDR2 are SGHRS and YFSETQ. The V and J ends lost 1 base and 2 bases respectively, with 7 bases between them. The CDR3 runs to 14 residues. CDR3 region: CASSLPAAYNEQFF. DNA for the CDR3: TGCGCCAGCAGCTTGCCGGCAGCCTACAATGAGCAGTTCTTC.

This clonotype was seen ten or more times. This chain connects TRBV28 to TRBJ2-3; D perhaps matches TRBD2 (5 bases). This CDR3 region has 11 residues. V dropped 7 bases and J dropped 11 bases, with 13 bases sitting between them. Per the germline V gene, CDR1 is MDHEN and CDR2 is SYDVKM. CDR3: CASTLEAKQYF. DNA for the CDR3: TGTGCCAGCACCTTGGAGGCTAAGCAGTATTTT.

The chain couples TRBV9 to TRBJ2-3, with D unresolved. Germline loops: CDR1 SGDLS, CDR2 YYNGEE. Trimming removed 3 bases at V and 4 bases at J, with 15 bases between. The length of the CDR3 is 15 residues. The CDR3 here is CASSDHDRAPDTQYF. The CDR3 nucleotides are TGTGCCAGCAGCGATCACGATCGGGCACCAGATACGCAGTATTTT.

This clonotype has a handful of counts. The chain couples TRBV20-1 to TRBJ1-2; D uncertain. CDR3 length: 10 amino acids. The germline V gene encodes CDR1 DFQATT and CDR2 SNEGSKA (reference sequence). The V and J ends lost 3 bases and 6 bases respectively, with 5 bases between them. CDR3 amino acids: CSARFHGYTF. The CDR3 region has the DNA TGCAGTGCTAGGTTCCATGGCTACACCTTC.

This clonotype was observed a handful of times. CDR3 loop: CASSYLGSMNTEAFF. The CDR3 coding sequence is TGTGCCAGCAGTTACCTGGGCAGTATGAACACTGAAGCTTTCTTT. This chain uses TRBV6-5 with TRBJ1-1; D uncertain. CDR1 and CDR2 (germline): MNHEY, SVGAGI. V was pared by 2 bases and J by 0 bases, with 10 bases between. CDR3 length: 15 residues.

This chain joins TRBV5-6 and TRBJ2-5; 8 nucleotides line up with TRBD1. Germline loops: CDR1 SGHDT, CDR2 YYEEEE. This CDR3 contains 19 residues. The junction had 20 bases not matched to a gene; V was cut back by 4 bases and J by 3 bases. CDR3 sequence (DNA): TGTGCCAGCAGCCAAAAGGCCGGACAGGGTAGAATGTACAAAGAGACCCAGTACTTC. Protein product: CASSQKAGQGRMYKETQYF.

The chain uses TRBV20-1 and TRBJ2-2, with a weak D call TRBD2 (5 bases). Between the trimmed V and J ends, which lost 0 bases and 5 bases, there was a span of 10 bases. The CDR3 sequence is 14 residues long. Looked up from germline, CDR1 is DFQATT and CDR2 is SNEGSKA (reference sequence). The CDR3 region is CSARDRRGTGELFF. DNA for the CDR3: TGCAGTGCTAGAGATCGACGAGGGACCGGGGAGCTGTTTTTT.

This clonotype turned up a few times. The CDR3 loop reads CASSFFAGSSYNEQFF. CDR3 bases: TGTGCCAGCAGCTTTTTCGCGGGGAGCTCCTACAATGAGCAGTTCTTC. The gene calls are TRBV7-2 and TRBJ2-1; a weak D match, TRBD2 (6 bases). Germline CDR1 SGHTA, CDR2 FQGNSA. CDR3 length equals 16 residues. Between the trimmed V and J ends, which lost 3 bases and 0 bases, there was a span of 12 bases.

The chain has TRBV12-3 or TRBV12-4 and TRBJ1-2; 7 bases agree with TRBD1. The CDR3 extends over 14 amino acids. Unmatched junction bases numbered 7, after V lost 5 bases and J lost 4 bases. The CDR3, as DNA: TGTGCCAGCAGTCCCGGGGACAGCTCCTATGGCTACACCTTC. Translating gives CASSPGDSSYGYTF.

This clonotype showed up just a few times. The rearrangement uses TRBV6-1 and TRBJ2-7; D is ambiguous. Germline V gene sequence: CDR1 MNHNS, CDR2 SASEGT. This CDR3 region has 14 residues. Deletions cut 6 bases from V and 0 bases from J, with 12 bases between. In DNA form, the CDR3 reads TGTGCCAGCAGCCCCGAGTTTAGCTCCTACGAGCAGTACTTC. Translated: CASSPEFSSYEQYF.

This clonotype was counted only a few times. The genes are TRBV12-3 or TRBV12-4 and TRBJ2-5; D perhaps matches TRBD2 (5 bases). V shed 8 bases and J shed 9 bases, with 16 bases lying between them. The CDR3 runs to 12 residues. The chain's CDR3 is CASLKELGAQYF. For the CDR3, the DNA is TGTGCCAGCCTTAAGGAGCTCGGGGCCCAGTACTTC.

This clonotype was seen ten or more times. The chain carries TRBV29-1 and TRBJ2-1; D call uncertain. CDR3 size: 12 residues. Germline V gene lookup returns CDR1 SQVTM and CDR2 ANQGSEA. Between the trimmed V and J ends, which lost 8 bases and 4 bases, there was a span of 12 bases. CDR3 region: CSINDGYNEQFF. The CDR3, as DNA: TGCAGCATCAATGACGGTTACAATGAGCAGTTCTTC.

This clonotype was picked up a small number of times. The V gene is TRBV6-1, the J gene TRBJ2-5; D is ambiguous. From germline, CDR1 is MNHNS and CDR2 SASEGT. CDR3 length equals 12 residues. Trimming removed 5 bases from V and 6 bases from J, with 10 bases in between. In DNA form, the CDR3 reads TGTGCCAGCAGTACTGGAGAGAAGACCCAGTACTTC. Translated: CASSTGEKTQYF.

This clonotype appeared a few times. CDR3 bases: TGTGCCAGCAGCGCATTTACGGGGCTCCGGGGGTACGGTGAGCAGTTCTTC. Protein product: CASSAFTGLRGYGEQFF. This chain joins TRBV9 and TRBJ2-1; the D gene is possibly TRBD2 (6 bases). This CDR3 is built from 17 residues. Trimming cost V 3 bases and J 9 bases, with 25 bases left between them. Germline values: CDR1 SGDLS, CDR2 YYNGEE.

In its sample, this clonotype was seen a few times. The genes are TRBV7-8 and TRBJ2-7; 9 bases match TRBD1. The V gene's germline CDR1 is SGHVS and CDR2 FQNEAQ. V was pared by 6 bases and J by 3 bases, with 12 bases of the junction left unmatched. This CDR3 region has 16 residues. CDR3 coding DNA: TGTGCCAGCAGACGCGCCCGGACAGGGGACCACTACGAGCAGTACTTC. This sequence encodes CASRRARTGDHYEQYF.

The CDR3 region has the DNA TGTGCCAGCAGCTCATGGGGGGAGACCGGGGAGCTGTTTTTT. This sequence encodes CASSSWGETGELFF. The chain recombines TRBV6-1 with TRBJ2-2; a possible D gene is TRBD2 (6 bases). Trimming left V 6 bases short and J 5 bases short, with 13 bases between. The length of the CDR3 is 14 residues. Germline V CDR1 and CDR2: MNHNS, SASEGT.

The chain employs TRBV4-1 and TRBJ1-5, with D tentatively TRBD1 (5 bases). V dropped 0 bases and J dropped 0 bases, with 9 bases sitting between them. Germline CDR1 and CDR2: MGHRA and YSYEKL. The CDR3 length is 16 residues. The CDR3 nucleotides are TGCGCCAGCAGCCAAGAGGGGCGGGCTAGCAATCAGCCCCAGCATTTT. Translation: CASSQEGRASNQPQHF.

The sample holds one count of this clonotype. The junction does not match germline at one end; this may be a read error. V gene TRBV5-1 combines with J gene TRBJ2-1; 12 nucleotides match TRBD2. Germline V gives CDR1 SGHRS, CDR2 YFSETQ. This CDR3 is 15 amino acids long. The CDR3 sequence: CASTKWTSGDNEQFF. In nucleotides, the CDR3 is TGCGCCAGCACGAAGTGGACTAGCGGGGACAATGAACAGTTCTTC.

J is TRBJ1-1 and V is TRBV10-3; tentatively, D is TRBD1 (6 bases). The CDR3 runs to 12 residues. Trimming took 0 bases from V and 7 from J, leaving 6 bases between them. Looked up from germline, CDR1 is ENHRY and CDR2 is SYGVKD. The DNA for the CDR3 is TGTGCCATCAGTGAGTCGGACAGTGAAGCTTTCTTT. It specifies CAISESDSEAFF.

This clonotype was found a few times. V is TRBV28 and J is TRBJ2-5; TRBD2 agrees at 11 bases. The germline V gene has CDR1 MDHEN and CDR2 SYDVKM. V trimming: 7 bases; J trimming: 1 base; junction bases outside the gene matches: 14. CDR3 length: 18 amino acids. CDR3 nucleotide sequence: TGTGCCAGCACCGGATCCGACCCCGGGACTAGCGGCCAAGAGACCCAGTACTTC. It translates to CASTGSDPGTSGQETQYF.

This clonotype was detected many times. The chain combines TRBV7-2 with TRBJ2-7, with D perhaps matching TRBD2 (5 bases). This CDR3 region has 14 residues. The V end lost 2 bases, the J end lost 0 bases, and 8 bases lay between the germline ends. The germline gives CDR1 SGHTA, CDR2 FQGNSA. The chain's CDR3 is CASSLLASSYEQYF. The CDR3 nucleotides read TGTGCCAGCAGCTTATTAGCGTCCTCCTACGAGCAGTACTTC.

This clonotype was found a few times. This rearrangement joins TRBV29-1 to TRBJ2-3; no definite D call. Germline CDR1 is SQVTM and CDR2 is ANQGSEA. This CDR3 has 12 residues. Trimming left V 1 base short and J 6 bases short, with 8 bases between. Here the CDR3 reads CSVEGRQDTQYF. Here the CDR3 DNA reads TGCAGCGTTGAAGGTCGCCAGGATACGCAGTATTTT.

V is TRBV5-6 and J is TRBJ2-3, with 9 positions matching TRBD2. The V segment lost 0 bases and the J segment 4 bases; nucleotides outside the gene matches: 3. Looked up from germline, CDR1 is SGHDT and CDR2 is YYEEEE. This CDR3 comprises 15 residues. The CDR3 protein is CASSLGGLASDTQYF. The DNA of the CDR3 is TGTGCCAGCAGCTTGGGGGGACTAGCCTCAGATACGCAGTATTTT.